This T cell receptor beta chain was profiled in a study of blood T cell repertoires in COVID-19. For the study at large: Samples representing acute and convalescent COVID-19 were sourced from the United States, Italy and Spain. Nucleic acid was either cDNA or gDNA, and it came from T cells, B-cell-depleted T cells, or PBMCs.

Germline CDR1 and CDR2: MNHEY and SVGAGI. The CDR3 consists of 13 residues. The ends were cut back, 8 bases at V and 3 bases at J, with 13 bases in the middle. The authors' processing: The authors estimated nucleated cell counts from reference gene primer amplification. This table comes from immunoSEQ multiplex PCR, and its TCRdb copy is limited to in-frame clones, with some not included. Clone size and V and J calls were adopted from that table, with D and trimming inferred from the DNA. Of hundreds of thousands of clones listed, approximately 89% are singletons. The chain recombines TRBV6-5 with TRBJ1-2; D is unclear. The receptor was isolated from a young woman who had recovered from COVID-19. Sequencing was carried out using peripheral blood. The CDR3 coding sequence is TGTGCCAGCTCCGCAACACCCCACTATGGCTACACCTTC. Translated, it gives CASSATPHYGYTF.